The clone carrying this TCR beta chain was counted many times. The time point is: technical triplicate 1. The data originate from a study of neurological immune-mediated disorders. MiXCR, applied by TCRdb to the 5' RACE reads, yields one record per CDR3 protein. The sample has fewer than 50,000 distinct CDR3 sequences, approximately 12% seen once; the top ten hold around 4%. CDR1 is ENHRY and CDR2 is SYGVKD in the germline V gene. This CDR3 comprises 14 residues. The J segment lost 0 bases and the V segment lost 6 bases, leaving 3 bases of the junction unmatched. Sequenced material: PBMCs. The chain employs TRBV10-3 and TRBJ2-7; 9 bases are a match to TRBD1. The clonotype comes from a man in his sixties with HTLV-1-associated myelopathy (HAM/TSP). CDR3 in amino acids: CAISMDRGSYEQYF. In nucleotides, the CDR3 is TGTGCCATCAGCATGGACAGGGGCTCCTACGAGCAGTACTTC.